This entry concerns a single TCR beta chain. Its antigen is as yet unknown. Extraction and reverse transcription of RNA yielded cDNA as the sequencing template. Using immunoSEQ multiplex PCR, the repertoire was profiled, and TCRdb retains in-frame clones only, with some absent. The sample lists about 100,000 clones; 60% were seen once. This entry is derived from a study of CD8+ T cells in alopecia areata. Points from the study as a whole: While patients received tofacitinib, many expanded lesional clones remained present in scalp and blood.

Germline V gene lookup returns CDR1 SGHDT and CDR2 YYEEEE. The CDR3 covers 17 residues. Trimming cost V 5 bases and J 3 bases, with 22 bases left between them. The treatment is: oral pan-JAK inhibitor, 5-10 mg twice daily. Sampling of alopecia areata patients yielded lesional scalp punch biopsies as well as peripheral blood. The source of this sequence is a human donor with alopecia areata. The chain uses TRBV5-6 and TRBJ2-3, with a tentative D call TRBD1 (6 bases). The source material was CD8+ T cells sorted from blood, sampled at approximately week 56, from a patient treated with tofacitinib. In DNA, the CDR3 is TGTGCCAGCAGTCAGAGGGGGAGACGGTTGGGGACAGATACGCAGTATTTT. Translated, it gives CASSQRGRRLGTDTQYF.